This entry describes one T cell receptor beta chain. This table comes from immunoSEQ multiplex PCR, and its TCRdb copy is limited to in-frame clones, with some not included. This table holds about 240,000 clones, roughly 80% found once. The record originates from a study of blood T cell repertoires in COVID-19. Germline V lookup: CDR1 SGHTA, CDR2 FQGNSA. Trimming cost V 3 bases and J 5 bases, with 17 bases left between them. The CDR3 sequence is 15 residues long. The J gene is TRBJ2-7, the V gene TRBV7-2; the D gene is possibly TRBD2 (5 bases). Input material: peripheral blood. This TCR derives from a woman in her sixties or seventies with active or convalescent COVID-19. The CDR3 is CASSFWRSTGNEQYF. As DNA, the CDR3 is TGTGCCAGCAGCTTTTGGAGGAGTACCGGAAACGAGCAGTACTTC.